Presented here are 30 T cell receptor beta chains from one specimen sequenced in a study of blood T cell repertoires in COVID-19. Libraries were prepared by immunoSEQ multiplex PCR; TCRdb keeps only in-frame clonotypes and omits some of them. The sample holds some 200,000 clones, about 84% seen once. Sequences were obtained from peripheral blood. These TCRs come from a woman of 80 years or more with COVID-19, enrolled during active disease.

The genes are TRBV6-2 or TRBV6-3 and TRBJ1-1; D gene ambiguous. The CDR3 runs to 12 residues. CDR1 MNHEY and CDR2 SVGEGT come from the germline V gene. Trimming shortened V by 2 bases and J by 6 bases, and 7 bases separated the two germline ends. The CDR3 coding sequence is TGTGCCAGCAGTTACCCCGAGTCTGAAGCTTTCTTT. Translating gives CASSYPESEAFF.

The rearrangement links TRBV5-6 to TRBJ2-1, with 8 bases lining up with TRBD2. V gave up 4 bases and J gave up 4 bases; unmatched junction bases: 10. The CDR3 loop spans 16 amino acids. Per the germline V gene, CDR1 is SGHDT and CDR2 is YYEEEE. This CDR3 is CASSRDLASGYNEQFF. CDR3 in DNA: TGTGCCAGCAGCCGGGATCTCGCTAGCGGGTACAATGAGCAGTTCTTC.

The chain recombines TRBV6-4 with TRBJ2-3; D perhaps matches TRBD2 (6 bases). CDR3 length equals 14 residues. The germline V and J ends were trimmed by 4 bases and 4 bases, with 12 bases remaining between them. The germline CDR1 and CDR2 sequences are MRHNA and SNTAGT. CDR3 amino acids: CASSGSGEADTQYF. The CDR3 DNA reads TGTGCCAGCAGTGGTTCGGGGGAGGCAGATACGCAGTATTTT.

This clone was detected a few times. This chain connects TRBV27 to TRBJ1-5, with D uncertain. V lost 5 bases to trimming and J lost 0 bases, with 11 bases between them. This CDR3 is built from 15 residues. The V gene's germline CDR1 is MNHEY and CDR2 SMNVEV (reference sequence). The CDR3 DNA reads TGTGCCAGCAGTCCGCGCAGGAATAGCAATCAGCCCCAGCATTTT. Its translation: CASSPRRNSNQPQHF.

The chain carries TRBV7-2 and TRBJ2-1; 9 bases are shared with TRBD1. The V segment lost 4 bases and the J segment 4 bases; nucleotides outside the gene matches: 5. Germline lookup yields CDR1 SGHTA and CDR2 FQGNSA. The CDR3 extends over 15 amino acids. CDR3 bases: TGTGCCAGCAGCTATGGGACAGGGTCTTACAATGAGCAGTTCTTC. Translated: CASSYGTGSYNEQFF.

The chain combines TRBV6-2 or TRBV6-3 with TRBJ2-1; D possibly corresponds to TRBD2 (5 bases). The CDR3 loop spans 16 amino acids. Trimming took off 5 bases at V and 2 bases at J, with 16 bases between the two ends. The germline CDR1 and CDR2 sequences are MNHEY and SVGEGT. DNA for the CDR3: TGTGCCAGCAGTAGAACTAGTTCTGGCCCCTACAATGAGCAGTTCTTC. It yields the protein CASSRTSSGPYNEQFF.

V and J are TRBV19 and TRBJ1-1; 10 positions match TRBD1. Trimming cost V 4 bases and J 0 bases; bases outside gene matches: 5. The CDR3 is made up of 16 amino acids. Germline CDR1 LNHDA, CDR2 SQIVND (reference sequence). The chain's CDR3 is CASSTRTGGMNTEAFF. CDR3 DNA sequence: TGTGCCAGTAGTACTAGGACAGGGGGAATGAACACTGAAGCTTTCTTT. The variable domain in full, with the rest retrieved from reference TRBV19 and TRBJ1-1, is DGGITQSPKYLFRKEGQNVTLSCEQNLNHDAMYWYRQDPGQGLRLIYYSQIVNDFQKGDIAEGYSVSREKKESFPLTVTSAQKNPTAFYLCASSTRTGGMNTEAFFGQGTRLTVV.

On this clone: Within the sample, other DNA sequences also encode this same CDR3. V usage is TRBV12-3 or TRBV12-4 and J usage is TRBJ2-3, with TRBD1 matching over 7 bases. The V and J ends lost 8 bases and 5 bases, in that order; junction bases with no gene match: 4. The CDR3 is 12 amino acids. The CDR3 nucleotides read TGTGCCAGCTCCCCAGGGGGAGATACGCAGTATTTT. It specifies CASSPGGDTQYF.

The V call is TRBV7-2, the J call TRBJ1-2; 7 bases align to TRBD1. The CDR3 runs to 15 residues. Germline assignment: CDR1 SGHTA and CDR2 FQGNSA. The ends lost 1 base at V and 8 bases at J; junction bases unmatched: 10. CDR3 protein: CASSLDRGVEVGYTF. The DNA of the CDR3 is TGTGCCAGCAGCTTAGACAGGGGAGTCGAGGTCGGCTACACCTTC.

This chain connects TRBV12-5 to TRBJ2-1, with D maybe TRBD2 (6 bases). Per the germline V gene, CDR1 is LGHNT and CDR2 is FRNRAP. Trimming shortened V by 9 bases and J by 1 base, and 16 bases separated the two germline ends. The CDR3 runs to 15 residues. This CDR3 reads CASSSGAQSYNEQFF. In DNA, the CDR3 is TGTGCTAGCTCCTCGGGAGCCCAGTCCTACAATGAGCAGTTCTTC.

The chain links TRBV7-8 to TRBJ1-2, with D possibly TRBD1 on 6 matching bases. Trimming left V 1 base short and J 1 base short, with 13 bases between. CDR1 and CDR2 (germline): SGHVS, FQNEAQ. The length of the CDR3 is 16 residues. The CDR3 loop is CASSLGPGANNYGYTF. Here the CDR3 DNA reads TGTGCCAGCAGCTTAGGGCCAGGGGCCAATAACTATGGCTACACCTTC.

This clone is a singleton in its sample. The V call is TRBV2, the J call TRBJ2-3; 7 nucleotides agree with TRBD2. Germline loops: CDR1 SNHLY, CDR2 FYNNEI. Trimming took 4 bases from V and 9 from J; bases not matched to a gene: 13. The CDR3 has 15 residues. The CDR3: CASSGTRSALGTQYF. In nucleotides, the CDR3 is TGTGCCAGCAGTGGGACTAGGTCCGCGTTGGGGACGCAGTATTTT.

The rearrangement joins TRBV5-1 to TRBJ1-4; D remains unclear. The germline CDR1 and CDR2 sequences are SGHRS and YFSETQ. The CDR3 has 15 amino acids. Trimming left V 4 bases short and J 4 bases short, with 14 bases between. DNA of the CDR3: TGCGCCAGCAGCCTGGACGGCCAGGATAATGAAAAACTGTTTTTT. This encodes CASSLDGQDNEKLFF.

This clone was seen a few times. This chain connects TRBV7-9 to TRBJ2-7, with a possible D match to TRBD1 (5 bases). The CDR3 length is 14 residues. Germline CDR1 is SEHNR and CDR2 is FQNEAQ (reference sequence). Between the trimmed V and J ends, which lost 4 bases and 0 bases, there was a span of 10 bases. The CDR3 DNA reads TGTGCCAGCAGCTCACAGGTCCACTCCTACGAGCAGTACTTC. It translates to CASSSQVHSYEQYF.

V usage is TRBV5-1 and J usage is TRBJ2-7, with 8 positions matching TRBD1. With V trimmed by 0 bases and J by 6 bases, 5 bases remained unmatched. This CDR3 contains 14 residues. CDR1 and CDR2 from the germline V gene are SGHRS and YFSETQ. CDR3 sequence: CASSLADRASEQYF. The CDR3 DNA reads TGCGCCAGCAGCTTGGCGGACAGGGCGAGCGAGCAGTACTTC.

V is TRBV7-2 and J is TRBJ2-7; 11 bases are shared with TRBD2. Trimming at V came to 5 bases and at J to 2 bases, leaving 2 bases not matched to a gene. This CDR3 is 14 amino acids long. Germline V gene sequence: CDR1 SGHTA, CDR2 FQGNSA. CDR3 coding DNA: TGTGCCAGCAGCCGGGGACTAGCGGCCTACGAGCAGTACTTC. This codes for CASSRGLAAYEQYF.

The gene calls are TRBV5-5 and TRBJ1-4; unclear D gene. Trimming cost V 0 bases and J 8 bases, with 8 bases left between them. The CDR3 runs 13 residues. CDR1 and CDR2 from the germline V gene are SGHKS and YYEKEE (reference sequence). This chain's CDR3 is CASSLGGEEKLFF. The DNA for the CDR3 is TGTGCCAGCAGCTTGGGAGGTGAAGAAAAACTGTTTTTT.

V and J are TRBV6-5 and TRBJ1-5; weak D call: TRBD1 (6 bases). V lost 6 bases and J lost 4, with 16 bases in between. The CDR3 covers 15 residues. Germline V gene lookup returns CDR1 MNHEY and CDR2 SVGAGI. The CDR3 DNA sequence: TGTGCCAGCAGGGGGGATACAGGGCTGAATCAGCCCCAGCATTTT. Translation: CASRGDTGLNQPQHF.

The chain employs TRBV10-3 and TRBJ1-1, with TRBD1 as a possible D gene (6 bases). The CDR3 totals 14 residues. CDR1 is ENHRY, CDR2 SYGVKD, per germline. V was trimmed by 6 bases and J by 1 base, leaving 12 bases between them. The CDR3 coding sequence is TGTGCCATCAGCCTAAGACAGGAGAACACTGAAGCTTTCTTT. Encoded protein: CAISLRQENTEAFF.

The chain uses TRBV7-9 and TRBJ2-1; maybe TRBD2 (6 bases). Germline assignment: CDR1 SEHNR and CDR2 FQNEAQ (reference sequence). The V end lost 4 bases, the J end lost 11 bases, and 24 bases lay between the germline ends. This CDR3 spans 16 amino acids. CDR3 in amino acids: CASSSSVGGGTQKQFF. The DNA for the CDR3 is TGTGCCAGCAGCTCCTCCGTGGGTGGCGGGACCCAAAAGCAGTTCTTC.

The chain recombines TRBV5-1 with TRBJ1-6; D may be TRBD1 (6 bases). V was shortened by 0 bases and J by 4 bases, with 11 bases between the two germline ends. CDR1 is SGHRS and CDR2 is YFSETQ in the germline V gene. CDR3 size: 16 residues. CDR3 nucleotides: TGCGCCAGCAGCTTGGGGCGGACAGATTATAATTCACCCCTCCACTTT. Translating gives CASSLGRTDYNSPLHF. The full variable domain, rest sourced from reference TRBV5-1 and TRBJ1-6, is KAGVTQTPRYLIKTRGQQVTLSCSPISGHRSVSWYQQTPGQGLQFLFEYFSETQRNKGNFPGRFSGRQFSNSRSEMNVSTLELGDSALYLCASSLGRTDYNSPLHFGNGTRLTVT.

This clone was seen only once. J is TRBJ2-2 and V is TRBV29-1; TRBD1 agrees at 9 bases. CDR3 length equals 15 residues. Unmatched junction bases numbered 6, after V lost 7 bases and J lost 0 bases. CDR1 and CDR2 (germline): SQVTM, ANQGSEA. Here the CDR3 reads CSATTGGPNTGELFF. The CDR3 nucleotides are TGCAGCGCCACAACAGGGGGCCCGAACACCGGGGAGCTGTTTTTT.

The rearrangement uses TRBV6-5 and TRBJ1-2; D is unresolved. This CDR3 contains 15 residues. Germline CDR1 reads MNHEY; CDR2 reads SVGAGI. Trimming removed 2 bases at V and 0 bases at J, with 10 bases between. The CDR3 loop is CASSYEGTANYGYTF. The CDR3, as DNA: TGTGCCAGCAGTTACGAGGGAACAGCTAACTATGGCTACACCTTC.

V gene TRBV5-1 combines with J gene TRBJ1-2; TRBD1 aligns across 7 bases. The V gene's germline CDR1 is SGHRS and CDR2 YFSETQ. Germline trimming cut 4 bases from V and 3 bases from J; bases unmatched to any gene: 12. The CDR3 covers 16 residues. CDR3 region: CASSTQGTAGYYGYTF. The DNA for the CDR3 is TGCGCCAGCAGCACCCAAGGGACAGCAGGATACTATGGCTACACCTTC.

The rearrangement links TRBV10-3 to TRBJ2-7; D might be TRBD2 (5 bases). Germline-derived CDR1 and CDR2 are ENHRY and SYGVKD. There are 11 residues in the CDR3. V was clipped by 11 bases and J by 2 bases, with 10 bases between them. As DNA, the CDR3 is TGTGCCTCATCCGGGACCTACGAGCAGTACTTC. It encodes CASSGTYEQYF.

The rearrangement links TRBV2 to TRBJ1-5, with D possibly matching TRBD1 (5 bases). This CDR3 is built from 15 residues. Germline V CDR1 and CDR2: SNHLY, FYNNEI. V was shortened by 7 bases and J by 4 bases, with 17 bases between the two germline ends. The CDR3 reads CASTEGIGENQPQHF. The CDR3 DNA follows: TGTGCCAGCACGGAGGGGATCGGGGAAAATCAGCCCCAGCATTTT. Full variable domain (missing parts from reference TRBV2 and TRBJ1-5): EPEVTQTPSHQVTQMGQEVILRCVPISNHLYFYWYRQILGQKVEFLVSFYNNEISEKSEIFDDQFSVERPDGSNFTLKIRSTKLEDSAMYFCASTEGIGENQPQHFGDGTRLSIL.

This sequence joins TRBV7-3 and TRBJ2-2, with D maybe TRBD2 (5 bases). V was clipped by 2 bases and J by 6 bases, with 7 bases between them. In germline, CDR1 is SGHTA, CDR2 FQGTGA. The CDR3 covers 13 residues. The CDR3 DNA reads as TGTGCCAGCAGCTTAGGAGGATCCGGGGAGCTGTTTTTT. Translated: CASSLGGSGELFF. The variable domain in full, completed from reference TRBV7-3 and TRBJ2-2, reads GAGVSQTPSNKVTEKGKYVELRCDPISGHTALYWYRQSLGQGPEFLIYFQGTGAADDSGLPNDRFFAVRPEGSVSTLKIQRTERGDSAVYLCASSLGGSGELFFGEGSRLTVL.

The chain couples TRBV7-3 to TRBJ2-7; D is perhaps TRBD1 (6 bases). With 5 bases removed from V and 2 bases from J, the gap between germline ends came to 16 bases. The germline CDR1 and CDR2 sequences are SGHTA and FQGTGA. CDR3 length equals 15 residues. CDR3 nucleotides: TGTGCCAGCAGCGTCCGACCTGGGGGCGCCTACGAGCAGTACTTC. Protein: CASSVRPGGAYEQYF.

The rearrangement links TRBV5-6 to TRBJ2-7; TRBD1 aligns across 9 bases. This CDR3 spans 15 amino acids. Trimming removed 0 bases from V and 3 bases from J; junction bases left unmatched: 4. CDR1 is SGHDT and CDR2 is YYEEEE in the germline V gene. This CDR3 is CASSLGGQGVYEQYF. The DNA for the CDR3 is TGTGCCAGCAGCTTGGGGGGACAGGGCGTCTACGAGCAGTACTTC.

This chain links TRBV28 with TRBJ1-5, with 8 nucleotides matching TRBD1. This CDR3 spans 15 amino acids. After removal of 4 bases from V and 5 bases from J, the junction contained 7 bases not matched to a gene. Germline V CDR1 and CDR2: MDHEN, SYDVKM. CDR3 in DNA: TGTGCCAGCAGTTCCGGACAGGGAAATGATCAGCCCCAGCATTTT. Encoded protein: CASSSGQGNDQPQHF.